The clone carrying this T cell receptor (beta chain) was counted many times. The antigen remains unidentified. The data are from a study of T cells in Graves' hyperthyroidism and ophthalmopathy. The study defined stable Graves' hyperthyroidism as no ophthalmopathy progression within 18 months. CDR1 is SEHNR and CDR2 is FQNEAQ in the germline V gene (reference sequence). J lost 4 bases, V lost 5 bases, and 5 bases had no gene match. This CDR3 has 13 residues. From RNA transcripts, TCR beta CDR3 regions were amplified. Initially, a first-round RT-PCR of the TCR CDR3 employed the HTBI primer set. TCRdb re-called the multiplex PCR reads through MiXCR, storing one row per CDR3 protein. The sample lists 350,000 to 400,000 distinct CDR3 sequences; 15% to 20% were seen once. Broader study findings: Most thyroid-expanded clonotypes above 0.001 were also found in blood.

The receptor was derived from a woman between 18 and 29 years old with Graves' hyperthyroidism. What was sequenced was blood. This rearrangement joins TRBV7-9 to TRBJ2-7; the match to TRBD1 covers 7 bases. CDR3 nucleotide sequence: TGTGCCAGCAGCACCCCACAGGGGTACGAGCAGTACTTC. This translates into CASSTPQGYEQYF.